These 29 T cell receptor beta chains were sequenced from one sample in a study of T cell changes during pregnancy in multiple sclerosis. Some clones are missing from TCRdb's copy, which holds only in-frame ones; the method was immunoSEQ multiplex PCR. The repertoire holds fewer than 55,000 clones, 85% to 90% seen once, with roughly 4.5% in the top ten. The sample in question was peripheral blood, obtained in the second trimester of pregnancy. These receptor sequences come from a female donor in good health, enrolled as a control in a pregnancy study.

The V call is TRBV9, the J call TRBJ1-2, with D possibly TRBD1 on 5 matching bases. CDR3 length: 14 residues. Germline CDR1 and CDR2: SGDLS and YYNGEE. The V end was cut by 3 bases, the J end by 6 bases, with 15 bases between. This chain's CDR3 is CASSAQGEEDGYTF. The CDR3 DNA reads as TGTGCCAGCAGCGCTCAGGGTGAGGAAGATGGCTACACCTTC.

This sequence joins TRBV2 and TRBJ2-1; maybe TRBD2 (5 bases). The CDR3 runs 11 residues. Trimming shortened V by 4 bases and J by 10 bases, and 8 bases separated the two germline ends. The germline CDR1 and CDR2 sequences are SNHLY and FYNNEI. CDR3 DNA sequence: TGTGCCAGCAGTGGAGGGCTAGAGCAGTTCTTC. Translating it yields CASSGGLEQFF.

A single count supports this clone. The gene calls are TRBV7-2 and TRBJ2-3; 7 nucleotides align to TRBD2. Trimming at V came to 1 base and at J to 4 bases, leaving 5 bases not matched to a gene. Germline CDR1 is SGHTA and CDR2 is FQGNSA. This CDR3 region has 15 residues. The CDR3 loop is CASSLVAGAADTQYF. The DNA for the CDR3 is TGTGCCAGCAGCTTAGTAGCGGGTGCCGCAGATACGCAGTATTTT.

The genes are TRBV18 and TRBJ2-3, with TRBD1 matching over 12 bases. The junction had 6 bases not matched to a gene; V was cut back by 0 bases and J by 5 bases. The germline V gene has CDR1 KGHSH and CDR2 LQKENI. The CDR3 is 17 amino acids. CDR3 sequence reads: CASSPPSGTGGRDTQYF. The CDR3 region has the DNA TGTGCCAGCTCACCACCCTCCGGGACAGGGGGCCGAGATACGCAGTATTTT.

This chain joins TRBV5-1 and TRBJ2-3; 15 positions agree with TRBD2. CDR3 length: 18 amino acids. Trimming at V came to 1 base and at J to 0 bases, leaving 3 bases not matched to a gene. Looked up from germline, CDR1 is SGHRS and CDR2 is YFSETQ. The CDR3 reads CASSLQGLAGGSTDTQYF. CDR3 coding DNA: TGCGCCAGCAGCTTGCAAGGACTAGCGGGGGGGAGCACAGATACGCAGTATTTT.

The V call is TRBV19, the J call TRBJ2-1; the D is unclear. In germline, CDR1 is LNHDA, CDR2 SQIVND (reference sequence). This CDR3 region has 11 residues. V was pared by 5 bases and J by 8 bases, with 7 bases between. CDR3 nucleotides: TGTGCCAGTAGTTTACGGGATGAGCAGTTCTTC. Translating it yields CASSLRDEQFF.

The genes are TRBV30 and TRBJ2-7, with 9 bases fitting TRBD1. This CDR3 is built from 14 residues. J was trimmed by 1 base and V by 2 bases; bases with no gene match: 3. CDR1 and CDR2 (germline): GTSNPN, SVGIG (reference sequence). CDR3 bases: TGTGCCTGGAGTCGGACAGGGGATTCCTACGAGCAGTACTTC. It codes for CAWSRTGDSYEQYF.

This clone was observed a few times. Relative to the germline gene, one junction end is altered; a read error may explain this. V is TRBV6-1 and J is TRBJ1-5; 7 positions match TRBD1. The germline V gene has CDR1 MNHNS and CDR2 SASEGT. CDR3 length: 14 residues. The CDR3 region is CASREDRDGGPQHF. DNA of the CDR3: TGTGCCAGCAGAGAAGACAGGGATGGTGGGCCCCAGCATTTT.

At least ten counts were recorded for this clone. The chain recombines TRBV4-2 with TRBJ2-7, with D possibly matching TRBD2 (5 bases). Germline values: CDR1 LGHNA, CDR2 YNFKEQ. Trimming shortened V by 3 bases and J by 3 bases, and 18 bases separated the two germline ends. The CDR3 totals 16 residues. Here the CDR3 reads CASSQNARGSGYEQYF. DNA for the CDR3: TGTGCCAGCAGCCAGAATGCCAGAGGGTCGGGCTACGAGCAGTACTTC.

CDR3 amino acids: CASSSQGAAEAFF. The DNA for the CDR3 is TGTGCCAGCAGCTCACAGGGGGCGGCTGAAGCTTTCTTT. This chain connects TRBV5-8 to TRBJ1-1; 9 bases are shared with TRBD1. This CDR3 region has 13 residues. CDR1 is SGHTS and CDR2 is YDEGEE in the germline V gene. With V trimmed by 3 bases and J by 6 bases, 3 bases remained unmatched.

This clone has only a few counts. The chain is built from TRBV27 and TRBJ1-3, with 7 nucleotides matching TRBD1. The CDR3 sequence is 15 residues long. V gave up 2 bases and J gave up 1 base; unmatched junction bases: 2. Per germline, CDR1 MNHEY and CDR2 SMNVEV (reference sequence). The DNA of the CDR3 is TGTGCCAGCAGTTTACGACAGGGTTCTGGAAACACCATATATTTT. This codes for CASSLRQGSGNTIYF.

This chain connects TRBV6-5 to TRBJ2-1; 13 bases agree with TRBD2. The V segment lost 7 bases and the J segment 9 bases; nucleotides outside the gene matches: 9. Germline values: CDR1 MNHEY, CDR2 SVGAGI. The CDR3 extends over 15 amino acids. Written as DNA, the CDR3 is TGTGCCAGCACCGATAGGACTAGCGGGAGAGGTGAGCAGTTCTTC. Its protein is CASTDRTSGRGEQFF.

The chain uses TRBV10-1 and TRBJ1-6, with 7 positions matching TRBD1. This CDR3 has 17 residues. V lost 0 bases, J lost 5 bases, and 7 bases stayed unmatched. Germline V gives CDR1 WNHNN, CDR2 SYGVQD (reference sequence). CDR3 DNA sequence: TGCGCCAGCAGTGAGTCGACGATTGGGACAGATAATTCACCCCTCCACTTT. Translated, it gives CASSESTIGTDNSPLHF.

The rearrangement uses TRBV2 and TRBJ2-7, with D possibly being TRBD1 (6 bases). V shed 4 bases and J shed 4 bases, with 8 bases lying between them. This CDR3 spans 12 amino acids. Germline CDR1 SNHLY, CDR2 FYNNEI. The CDR3 sequence is CASSVQGYEQYF. DNA of the CDR3: TGTGCCAGCAGTGTTCAGGGGTACGAGCAGTACTTC. Full variable domain (outside the CDR3, taken from reference TRBV2 and TRBJ2-7): EPEVTQTPSHQVTQMGQEVILRCVPISNHLYFYWYRQILGQKVEFLVSFYNNEISEKSEIFDDQFSVERPDGSNFTLKIRSTKLEDSAMYFCASSVQGYEQYFGPGTRLTVT.

The chain has TRBV30 and TRBJ1-5; no definite D call. This CDR3 has 14 amino acids. The V gene's germline CDR1 is GTSNPN and CDR2 SVGIG (reference sequence). V shed 0 bases and J shed 9 bases, with 15 bases lying between them. The CDR3 nucleotides read TGTGCCTGGAGTGTGGTTTCGGCACGGGGGCCCCAGCATTTT. Translation: CAWSVVSARGPQHF. Combining the CDR3 with reference TRBV30 and TRBJ1-5 gives the whole variable domain SQTIHQWPATLVQPVGSPLSLECTVEGTSNPNLYWYRQAAGRGLQLLFYSVGIGQISSEVPQNLSASRPQDRQFILSSKKLLLSDSGFYLCAWSVVSARGPQHFGDGTRLSIL.

This clone appeared a single time. This chain uses TRBV4-1 with TRBJ2-4, with 14 bases lining up with TRBD2. Germline V gene sequence: CDR1 MGHRA, CDR2 YSYEKL. This CDR3 contains 16 residues. Unmatched junction bases numbered 8, after V lost 4 bases and J lost 9 bases. CDR3 bases: TGCGCCAGCAGCCCAACGACTAGCGGGGGGGCCGCCATTCAGTACTTC. This encodes CASSPTTSGGAAIQYF.

This rearrangement joins TRBV9 to TRBJ1-1; D is undetermined. The V end was cut by 1 base, the J end by 1 base, with 5 bases between. Per germline, CDR1 SGDLS and CDR2 YYNGEE. The CDR3 loop spans 13 amino acids. The CDR3 loop reads CASSVQSNTEAFF. CDR3 DNA sequence: TGTGCCAGCAGCGTACAGTCGAACACTGAAGCTTTCTTT.

The sample holds one count of this clone. The rearrangement joins TRBV10-3 to TRBJ1-1; D gene ambiguous. CDR3 length equals 12 residues. In germline, CDR1 is ENHRY, CDR2 SYGVKD. Trimming left V 7 bases short and J 7 bases short, with 13 bases between. CDR3 DNA sequence: TGTGCCATCAAAATCGAGGGTCATGAAGCTTTCTTT. Protein product: CAIKIEGHEAFF.

The V gene is TRBV6-4, the J gene TRBJ1-3; unclear D gene. Germline CDR1 MRHNA, CDR2 SNTAGT. V gave up 8 bases and J gave up 4 bases, with 15 bases separating them. The CDR3 spans 14 residues. CDR3 sequence: CASFRVSEGNTIYF. CDR3 DNA sequence: TGTGCCAGCTTCCGGGTCTCTGAGGGAAACACCATATATTTT.

This clone was counted between two and nine times. The chain has TRBV2 and TRBJ1-1; a weak D match, TRBD1 (6 bases). Germline V gene sequence: CDR1 SNHLY, CDR2 FYNNEI. The CDR3 has 13 amino acids. Trimming removed 9 bases at V and 1 base at J, with 12 bases between. The CDR3 DNA reads TGTGCCAGTCGACGGGACACGAACACTGAAGCTTTCTTT. Protein sequence: CASRRDTNTEAFF.

CDR3: CASSHNRETEAFF. The CDR3 DNA reads TGCGCCAGCAGCCACAACAGGGAGACTGAAGCTTTCTTT. The rearrangement joins TRBV4-1 to TRBJ1-1, with D perhaps TRBD1 (6 bases). Trimming stripped 3 bases from V and 5 bases from J, with 10 bases between. Germline CDR1 reads MGHRA; CDR2 reads YSYEKL. There are 13 residues in the CDR3.

The J gene is TRBJ2-3, the V gene TRBV5-8; D may be TRBD1 (6 bases). Germline-derived CDR1 and CDR2 are SGHTS and YDEGEE. V lost 3 bases and J lost 2, with 10 bases in between. The CDR3 spans 14 residues. In DNA form, the CDR3 reads TGTGCCAGCAGCTGGGGGCAGGACACAGATACGCAGTATTTT. It codes for CASSWGQDTDTQYF.

The gene calls are TRBV6-5 and TRBJ2-1; TRBD2 agrees at 7 bases. This CDR3 has 14 residues. Trimming at V came to 7 bases and at J to 4 bases, leaving 7 bases not matched to a gene. Germline CDR1 MNHEY, CDR2 SVGAGI. The CDR3 spells CASNGGITYNEQFF. The CDR3 nucleotides read TGTGCCAGCAACGGGGGGATAACTTACAATGAGCAGTTCTTC.

The chain joins TRBV11-1 to TRBJ2-3; 9 bases line up with TRBD2. The germline CDR1 and CDR2 sequences are SGHAT and FQDESV (reference sequence). V gave up 5 bases and J gave up 2 bases; unmatched junction bases: 5. There are 15 residues in the CDR3. In nucleotides, the CDR3 is TGTGCCAGCAGCGAGACTAGCGGCACCACAGATACGCAGTATTTT. Residues: CASSETSGTTDTQYF.

The chain combines TRBV7-2 with TRBJ2-7, with D possibly being TRBD1 (6 bases). The CDR3 contains 14 residues. The germline V gene encodes CDR1 SGHTA and CDR2 FQGNSA. Trimming removed 5 bases from V and 2 bases from J, with 13 bases in between. The CDR3 bases are TGTGCCAGCAGCCCGGGACAAGTAACCTACGAGCAGTACTTC. This sequence encodes CASSPGQVTYEQYF.

V is TRBV30 and J is TRBJ2-5, with a tentative D call TRBD2 (5 bases). Per the germline V gene, CDR1 is GTSNPN and CDR2 is SVGIG (reference sequence). V gave up 1 base and J gave up 4 bases, with 10 bases separating them. This CDR3 comprises 13 residues. In nucleotides, the CDR3 is TGTGCCTGGAGTGGGGCTAGCTTAGAGACCCAGTACTTC. Amino acids: CAWSGASLETQYF.

The chain links TRBV19 to TRBJ2-2; a weak D match, TRBD2 (5 bases). The ends were cut back, 11 bases at V and 4 bases at J, with 14 bases in the middle. Germline V gene sequence: CDR1 LNHDA, CDR2 SQIVND (reference sequence). The CDR3 spans 13 residues. This CDR3 reads CAGQNSGTGELFF. Here the CDR3 DNA reads TGTGCCGGGCAGAACAGCGGCACCGGGGAGCTGTTTTTT.

This chain connects TRBV5-5 to TRBJ1-1; D unclear. V was pared by 0 bases and J by 0 bases, with 9 bases between. This CDR3 region has 15 residues. Germline lookup yields CDR1 SGHKS and CDR2 YYEKEE (reference sequence). Here the CDR3 DNA reads TGTGCCAGCAGCTTGGTTGGGCTTTTGAACACTGAAGCTTTCTTT. Encoded protein: CASSLVGLLNTEAFF.

The CDR3 is CASSQAGLSYTF. CDR3 coding DNA: TGTGCCAGCAGCCAAGCGGGGTTAAGCTACACCTTC. The chain joins TRBV14 to TRBJ1-2, with D unresolved. Germline CDR1 reads SGHDN; CDR2 reads FVKESK. The CDR3 spans 12 residues. V gave up 1 base and J gave up 9 bases, with 9 bases separating them.